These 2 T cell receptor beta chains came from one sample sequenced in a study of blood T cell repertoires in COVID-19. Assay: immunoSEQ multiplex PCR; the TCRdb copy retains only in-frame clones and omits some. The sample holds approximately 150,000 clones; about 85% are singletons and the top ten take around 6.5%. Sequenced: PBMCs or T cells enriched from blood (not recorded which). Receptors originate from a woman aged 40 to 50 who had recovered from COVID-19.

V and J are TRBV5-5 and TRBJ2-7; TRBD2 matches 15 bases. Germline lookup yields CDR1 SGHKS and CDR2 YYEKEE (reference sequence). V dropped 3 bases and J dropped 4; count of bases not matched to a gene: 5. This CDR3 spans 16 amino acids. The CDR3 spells CASSYGTSGGRYEQYF. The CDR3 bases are TGTGCCAGCAGCTACGGGACTAGCGGGGGGAGGTACGAGCAGTACTTC.

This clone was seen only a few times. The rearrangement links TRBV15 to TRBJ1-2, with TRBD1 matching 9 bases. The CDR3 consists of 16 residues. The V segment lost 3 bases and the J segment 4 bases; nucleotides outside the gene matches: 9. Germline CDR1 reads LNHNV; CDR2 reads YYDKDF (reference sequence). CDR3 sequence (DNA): TGTGCCACCAGCAGGGAACAGGGGGCATCGCTCTATGGCTACACCTTC. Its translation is CATSREQGASLYGYTF.